The 9 T cell receptor beta chains below all came from one sample that was sequenced in a study of shared clonotypes between healthy human individuals. Here immunoSEQ multiplex PCR was the method, and the copy in TCRdb shows in-frame clones only, minus some. The table records over 95,000 clones, about 63% of them present only once. The sequencing sample was made of memory CD8+ T cells sorted from blood. Subset denoted: CD45RO+ cells pooled with CCR7-negative TemRA cells. The receptors derive from a woman aged 25 to 39 in good health.

The chain combines TRBV11-2 with TRBJ1-2; possibly TRBD1 for D (5 bases). The germline gives CDR1 SGHAT, CDR2 FQNNGV. The CDR3 length is 14 residues. V lost 4 bases to trimming and J lost 4 bases, with 13 bases between them. CDR3 amino acids: CASSWAGGTYGYTF. CDR3 sequence (DNA): TGTGCCAGCAGCTGGGCGGGGGGAACCTATGGCTACACCTTC.

The V call is TRBV5-1, the J call TRBJ2-5, with 8 bases aligning to TRBD2. V was pared by 3 bases and J by 5 bases, with 15 bases of the junction left unmatched. Per the germline V gene, CDR1 is SGHRS and CDR2 is YFSETQ. CDR3 length: 17 residues. CDR3 residues: CASSSLAEAGGGETQYF. The CDR3 DNA follows: TGCGCCAGCAGCTCATTGGCGGAGGCGGGAGGAGGGGAGACCCAGTACTTC.

V gene TRBV6-5 combines with J gene TRBJ1-1, with 10 positions matching TRBD1. Germline lookup yields CDR1 MNHEY and CDR2 SVGAGI. J was trimmed by 5 bases and V by 6 bases; bases with no gene match: 6. The CDR3 length is 14 residues. DNA for the CDR3: TGTGCCAGCAGCCCGGGACAGGGGATGACTGAAGCTTTCTTT. Its translation: CASSPGQGMTEAFF.

The V and J genes are TRBV28 and TRBJ2-7; no reliable D call. V was pared by 3 bases and J by 3 bases, with 3 bases between. The CDR3 runs 11 residues. Germline V gene sequence: CDR1 MDHEN, CDR2 SYDVKM. The CDR3, as DNA: TGTGCCAGCAGTTTCGACTACGAGCAGTACTTC. Residues: CASSFDYEQYF.

The table lists this clone with a count of one. The rearrangement uses TRBV30 and TRBJ2-5; 11 positions match TRBD2. The trim removed 8 bases at V and 0 bases at J, leaving 2 bases unmatched. Looked up from germline, CDR1 is GTSNPN and CDR2 is SVGIG (reference sequence). This CDR3 has 13 residues. CDR3 sequence: CAGTSGYQETQYF. In DNA, the CDR3 is TGTGCCGGGACTAGCGGATACCAAGAGACCCAGTACTTC.

About this clone itself: A read error is possible here, since a much larger clone lies one base away. The rearrangement joins TRBV27 to TRBJ1-1, with D possibly TRBD1 on 5 matching bases. CDR1 MNHEY and CDR2 SMNVEV come from the germline V gene (reference sequence). With 1 base removed from V and 4 bases from J, the gap between germline ends came to 7 bases. CDR3 length: 13 amino acids. The CDR3 loop is CASSLYRSTEAFF. The CDR3 nucleotides read TGTGCCAGCAGTTTATACAGGAGCACTGAAGCTTTCTTT.

The J gene is TRBJ2-1, the V gene TRBV2; no clear D gene. CDR1 and CDR2 from the germline V gene are SNHLY and FYNNEI. CDR3 length: 14 amino acids. V lost 6 bases to trimming and J lost 3 bases, with 12 bases between them. The CDR3 nucleotides read TGTGCCAGCAGCCTGGGAAGGCTCTACAATGAGCAGTTCTTC. It specifies CASSLGRLYNEQFF.

This rearrangement joins TRBV10-3 to TRBJ2-7; 10 nucleotides align to TRBD2. J was trimmed by 1 base and V by 6 bases; bases with no gene match: 9. Germline V gene lookup returns CDR1 ENHRY and CDR2 SYGVKD. The CDR3 covers 16 residues. CDR3 region: CAISSALAGVSYEQYF. The CDR3 nucleotides read TGTGCCATCAGCTCTGCGCTAGCGGGAGTTTCCTACGAGCAGTACTTC.

The gene calls are TRBV27 and TRBJ2-3, with D perhaps TRBD1 (6 bases). Trimming took 3 bases from V and 5 from J, leaving 9 bases between them. The CDR3 is made up of 13 amino acids. Germline CDR1 is MNHEY and CDR2 is SMNVEV (reference sequence). The CDR3 bases are TGTGCCAGCAGTTTCAGGGGTCAAGATACGCAGTATTTT. Protein sequence: CASSFRGQDTQYF.